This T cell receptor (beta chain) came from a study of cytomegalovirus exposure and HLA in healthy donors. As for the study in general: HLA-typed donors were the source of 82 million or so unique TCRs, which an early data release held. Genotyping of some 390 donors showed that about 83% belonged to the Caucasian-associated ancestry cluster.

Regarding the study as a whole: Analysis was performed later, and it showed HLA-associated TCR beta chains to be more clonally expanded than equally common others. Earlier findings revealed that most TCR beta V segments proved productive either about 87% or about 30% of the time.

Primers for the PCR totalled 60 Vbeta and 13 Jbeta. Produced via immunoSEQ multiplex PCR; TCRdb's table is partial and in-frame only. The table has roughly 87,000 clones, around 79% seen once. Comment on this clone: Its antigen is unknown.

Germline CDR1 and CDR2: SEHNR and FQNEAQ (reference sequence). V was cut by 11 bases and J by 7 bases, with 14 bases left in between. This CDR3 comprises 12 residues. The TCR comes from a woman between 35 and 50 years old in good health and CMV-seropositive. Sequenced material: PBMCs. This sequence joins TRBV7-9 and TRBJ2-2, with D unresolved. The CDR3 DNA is TGTGCCCGCGTCTCCGATGGCGGGGAGCTGTTTTTT. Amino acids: CARVSDGGELFF.